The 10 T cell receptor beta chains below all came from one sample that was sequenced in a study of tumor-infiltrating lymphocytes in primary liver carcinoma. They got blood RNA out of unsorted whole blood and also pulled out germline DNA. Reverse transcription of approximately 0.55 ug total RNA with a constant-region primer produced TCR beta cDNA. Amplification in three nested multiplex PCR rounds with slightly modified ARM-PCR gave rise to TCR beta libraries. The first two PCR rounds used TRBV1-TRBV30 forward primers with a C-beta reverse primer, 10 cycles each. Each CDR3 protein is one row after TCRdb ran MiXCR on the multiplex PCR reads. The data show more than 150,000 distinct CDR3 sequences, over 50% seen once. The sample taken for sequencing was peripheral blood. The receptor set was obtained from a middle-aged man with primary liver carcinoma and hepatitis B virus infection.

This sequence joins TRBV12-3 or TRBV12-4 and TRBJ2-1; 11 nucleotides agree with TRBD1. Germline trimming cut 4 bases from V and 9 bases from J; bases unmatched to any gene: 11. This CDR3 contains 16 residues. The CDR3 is CASSSRTGGLGGEQFF. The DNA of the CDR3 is TGTGCCAGCAGTTCGCGGACAGGGGGCTTGGGTGGTGAGCAGTTCTTC.

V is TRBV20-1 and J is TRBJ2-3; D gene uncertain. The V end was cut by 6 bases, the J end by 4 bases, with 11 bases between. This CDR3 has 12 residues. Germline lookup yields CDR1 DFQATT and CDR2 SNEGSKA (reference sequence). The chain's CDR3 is CSAVVGSDTQYF. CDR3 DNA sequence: TGCAGTGCCGTAGTTGGGTCAGATACGCAGTATTTT.

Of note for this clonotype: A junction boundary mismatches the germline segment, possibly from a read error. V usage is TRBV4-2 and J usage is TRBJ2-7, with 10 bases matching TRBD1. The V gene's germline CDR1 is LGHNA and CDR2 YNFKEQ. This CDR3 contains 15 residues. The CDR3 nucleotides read TGTGCCGGCAGCCAGGGACAGGGGATAACCTACGAGCAATACTTC. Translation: CAGSQGQGITYEQYF.

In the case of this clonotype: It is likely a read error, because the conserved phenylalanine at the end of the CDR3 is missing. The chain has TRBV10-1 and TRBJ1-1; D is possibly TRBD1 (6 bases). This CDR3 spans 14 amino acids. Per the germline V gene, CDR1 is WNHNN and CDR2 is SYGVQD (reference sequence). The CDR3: CVSSEGGGSTEAFS. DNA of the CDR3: TGCGTCAGCAGTGAGGGCGGGGGCAGCACTGAAGCTTTCTCT.

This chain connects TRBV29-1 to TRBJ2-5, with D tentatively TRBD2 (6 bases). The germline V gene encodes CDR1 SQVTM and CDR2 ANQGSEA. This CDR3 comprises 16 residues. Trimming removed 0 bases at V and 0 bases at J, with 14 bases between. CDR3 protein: CSVEDPEGPYQETQYF. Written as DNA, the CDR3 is TGCAGCGTTGAAGATCCGGAGGGGCCGTACCAAGAGACCCAGTACTTC.

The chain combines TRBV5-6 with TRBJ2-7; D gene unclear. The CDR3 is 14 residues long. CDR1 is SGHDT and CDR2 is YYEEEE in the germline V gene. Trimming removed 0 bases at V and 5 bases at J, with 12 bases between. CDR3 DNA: TGTGCCAGCAGCTTGGCGGGCCTTGGGGACGAGCAGTACTTC. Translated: CASSLAGLGDEQYF.

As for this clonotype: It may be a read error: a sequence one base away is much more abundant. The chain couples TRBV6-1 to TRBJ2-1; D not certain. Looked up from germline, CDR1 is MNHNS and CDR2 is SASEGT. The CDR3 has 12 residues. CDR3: CVSSETYNEQFF. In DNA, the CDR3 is TGTGTCAGCAGTGAAACCTACAATGAGCAGTTCTTC.

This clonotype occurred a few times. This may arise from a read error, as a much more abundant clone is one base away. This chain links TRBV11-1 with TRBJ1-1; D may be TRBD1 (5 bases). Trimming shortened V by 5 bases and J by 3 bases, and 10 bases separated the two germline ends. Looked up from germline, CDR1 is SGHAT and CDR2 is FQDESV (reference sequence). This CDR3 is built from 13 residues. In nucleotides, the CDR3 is TGTGCCAGCAGCCTCCGGGGGGACACTGAAGCTTTCTTT. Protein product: CASSLRGDTEAFF. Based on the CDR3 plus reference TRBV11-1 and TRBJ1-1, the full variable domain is EAEVAQSPRYKITEKSQAVAFWCDPISGHATLYWYRQILGQGPELLVQFQDESVVDDSQLPKDRFSAERLKGVDSTLKIQPAELGDSAMYLCASSLRGDTEAFFGQGTRLTVV.

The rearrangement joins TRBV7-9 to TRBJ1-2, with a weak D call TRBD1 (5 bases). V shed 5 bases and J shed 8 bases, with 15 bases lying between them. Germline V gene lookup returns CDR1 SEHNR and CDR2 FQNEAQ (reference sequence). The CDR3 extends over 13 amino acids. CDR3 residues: CASSLGVSMGYTF. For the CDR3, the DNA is TGTGCCAGCAGCCTAGGGGTGTCTATGGGCTACACCTTC.

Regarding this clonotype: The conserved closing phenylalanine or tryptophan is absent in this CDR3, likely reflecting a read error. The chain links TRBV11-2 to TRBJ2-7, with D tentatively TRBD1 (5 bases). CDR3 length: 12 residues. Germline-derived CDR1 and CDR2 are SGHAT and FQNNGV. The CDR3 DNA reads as TGTGTCAGCATGAGCCAGGGCTACGAGCAGTACTCC. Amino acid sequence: CVSMSQGYEQYS.